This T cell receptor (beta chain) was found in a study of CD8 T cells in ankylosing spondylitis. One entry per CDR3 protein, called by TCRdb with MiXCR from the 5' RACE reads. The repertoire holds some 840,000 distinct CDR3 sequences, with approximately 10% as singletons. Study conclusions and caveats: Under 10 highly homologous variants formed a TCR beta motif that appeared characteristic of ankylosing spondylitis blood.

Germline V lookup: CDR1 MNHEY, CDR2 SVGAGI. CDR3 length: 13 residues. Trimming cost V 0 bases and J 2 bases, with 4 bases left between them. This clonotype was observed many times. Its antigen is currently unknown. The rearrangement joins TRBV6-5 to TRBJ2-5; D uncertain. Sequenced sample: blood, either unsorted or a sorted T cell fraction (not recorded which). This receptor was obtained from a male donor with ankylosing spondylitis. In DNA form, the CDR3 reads TGTGCCAGCAGTTACTCGCGGCAAGAGACCCAGTACTTC. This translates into CASSYSRQETQYF.